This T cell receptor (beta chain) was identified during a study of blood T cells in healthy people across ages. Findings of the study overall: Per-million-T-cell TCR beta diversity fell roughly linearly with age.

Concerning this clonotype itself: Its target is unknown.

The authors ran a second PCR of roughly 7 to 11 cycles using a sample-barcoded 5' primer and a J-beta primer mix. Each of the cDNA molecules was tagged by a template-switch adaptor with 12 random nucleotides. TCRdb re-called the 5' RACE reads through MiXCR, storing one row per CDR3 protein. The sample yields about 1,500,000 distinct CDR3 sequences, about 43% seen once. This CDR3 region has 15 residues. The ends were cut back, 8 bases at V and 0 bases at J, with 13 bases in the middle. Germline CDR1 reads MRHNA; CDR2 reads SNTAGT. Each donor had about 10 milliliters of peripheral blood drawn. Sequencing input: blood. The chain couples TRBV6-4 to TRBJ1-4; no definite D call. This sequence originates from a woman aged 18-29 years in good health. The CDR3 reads CASSRSTATNEKLFF. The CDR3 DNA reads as TGTGCCAGCTCCCGTTCTACTGCAACTAATGAAAAACTGTTTTTT.